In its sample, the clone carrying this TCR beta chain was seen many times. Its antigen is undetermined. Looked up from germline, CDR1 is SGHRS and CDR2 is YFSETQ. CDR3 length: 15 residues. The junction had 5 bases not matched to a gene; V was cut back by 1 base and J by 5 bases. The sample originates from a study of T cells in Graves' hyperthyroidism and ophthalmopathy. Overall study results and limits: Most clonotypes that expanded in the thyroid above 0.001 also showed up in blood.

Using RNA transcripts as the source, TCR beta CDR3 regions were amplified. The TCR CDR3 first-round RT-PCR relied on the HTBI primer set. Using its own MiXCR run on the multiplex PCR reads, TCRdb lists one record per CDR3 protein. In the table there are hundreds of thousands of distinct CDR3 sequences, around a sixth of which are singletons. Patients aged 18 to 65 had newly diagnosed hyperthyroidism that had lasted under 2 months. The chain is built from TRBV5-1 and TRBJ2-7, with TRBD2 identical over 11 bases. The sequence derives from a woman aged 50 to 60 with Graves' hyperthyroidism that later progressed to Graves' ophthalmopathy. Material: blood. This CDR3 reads CASSLSLAGGHEQYF. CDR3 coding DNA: TGCGCCAGCAGCTTGTCTCTAGCGGGGGGCCACGAGCAGTACTTC.